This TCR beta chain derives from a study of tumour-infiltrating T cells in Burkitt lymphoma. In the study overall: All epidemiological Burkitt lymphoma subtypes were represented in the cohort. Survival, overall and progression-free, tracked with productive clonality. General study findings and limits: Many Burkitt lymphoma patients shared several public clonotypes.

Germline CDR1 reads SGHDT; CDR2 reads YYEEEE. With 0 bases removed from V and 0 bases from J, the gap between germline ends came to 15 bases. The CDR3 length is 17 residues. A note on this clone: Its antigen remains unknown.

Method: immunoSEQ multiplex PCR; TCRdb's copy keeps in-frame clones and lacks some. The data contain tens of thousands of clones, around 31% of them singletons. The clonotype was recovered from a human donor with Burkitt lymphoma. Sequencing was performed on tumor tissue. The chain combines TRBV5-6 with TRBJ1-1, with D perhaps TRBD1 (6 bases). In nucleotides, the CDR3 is TGTGCCAGCAGCTTGGATTCCGCGAGGGGGGTGAACACTGAAGCTTTCTTT. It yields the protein CASSLDSARGVNTEAFF.